This T cell receptor beta chain is drawn from a study of shared clonotypes between healthy human individuals. General study results and limits: It was the non-shared clonotypes that had lower generation probabilities than clonotypes shared by all four donors. What naive subsets generally showed was a larger estimated richness than memory subsets showed.

Turning to this clone: What it recognizes is unknown.

Method: immunoSEQ multiplex PCR; TCRdb's copy keeps in-frame clones and lacks some. This table holds about 670,000 clones, roughly 78% found once. From CD4+ cells came CD45RA+ naive and CD45RA-negative memory subsets. Germline loops: CDR1 MDHEN, CDR2 SYDVKM. Trimming removed 2 bases from V and 7 bases from J, with 9 bases in between. CDR3 length: 12 residues. Material: memory CD4+ T cells sorted from blood. Subset meaning: CD45RA-negative fraction. The clonotype was recovered from a woman in her twenties or thirties in good health. The chain employs TRBV28 and TRBJ2-7, with D hard to call. The CDR3 is CASSLQLGEQYF. CDR3 sequence (DNA): TGTGCCAGCAGTTTACAGTTAGGGGAGCAGTACTTC.